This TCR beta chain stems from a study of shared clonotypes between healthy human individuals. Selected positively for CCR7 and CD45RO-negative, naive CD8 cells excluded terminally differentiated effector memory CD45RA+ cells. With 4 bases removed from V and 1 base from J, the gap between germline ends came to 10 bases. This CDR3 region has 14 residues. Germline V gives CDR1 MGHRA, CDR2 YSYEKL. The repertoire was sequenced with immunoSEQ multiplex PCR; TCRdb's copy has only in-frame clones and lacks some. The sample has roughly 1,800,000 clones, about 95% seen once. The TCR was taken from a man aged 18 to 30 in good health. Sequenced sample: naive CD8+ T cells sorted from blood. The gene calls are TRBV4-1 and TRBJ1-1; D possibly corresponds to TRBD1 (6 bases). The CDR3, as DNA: TGCGCCAGCAGCCCCCGACAGGCGAACACTGAAGCTTTCTTT. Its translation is CASSPRQANTEAFF.